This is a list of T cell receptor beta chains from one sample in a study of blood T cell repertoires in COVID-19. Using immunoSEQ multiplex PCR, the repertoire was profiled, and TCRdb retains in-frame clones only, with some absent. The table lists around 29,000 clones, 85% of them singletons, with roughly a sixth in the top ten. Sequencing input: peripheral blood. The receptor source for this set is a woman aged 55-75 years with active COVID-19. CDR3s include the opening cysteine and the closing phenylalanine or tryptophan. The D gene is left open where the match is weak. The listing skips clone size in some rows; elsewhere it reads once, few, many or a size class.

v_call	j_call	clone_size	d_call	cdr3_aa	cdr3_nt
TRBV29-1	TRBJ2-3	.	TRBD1	CSVARDARKGQDTDTQYF	TGCAGCGTTGCCCGGGACGCTCGGAAGGGACAGGACACAGATACGCAGTATTTT
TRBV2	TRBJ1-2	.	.	CASRVGGYGYTF	TGTGCCAGCAGGGTCGGGGGCTATGGCTACACCTTC
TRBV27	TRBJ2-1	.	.	CASRPDRHYNEQFF	TGTGCCAGCAGACCCGACAGACACTACAATGAGCAGTTCTTC
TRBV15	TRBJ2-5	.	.	CATSTGSFAQYF	TGTGCCACCAGCACAGGCTCTTTTGCCCAGTACTTC
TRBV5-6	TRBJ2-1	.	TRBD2	CASSFSSGGNNEQFF	TGTGCCAGCAGCTTTAGCAGCGGGGGAAACAATGAGCAGTTCTTC
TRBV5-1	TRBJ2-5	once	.	CASSLMTEGETQYF	TGCGCCAGCAGCCTCATGACGGAGGGAGAGACCCAGTACTTC
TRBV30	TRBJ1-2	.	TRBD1	CAGTGGYGYTF	TGTGCCGGGACAGGGGGGTATGGCTACACCTTC
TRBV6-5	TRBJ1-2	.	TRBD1	CATGTANYGYTF	TGTGCTACAGGGACAGCTAACTATGGCTACACCTTC
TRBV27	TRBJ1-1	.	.	CASRPWGGVVLAFF	TGTGCCAGCCGCCCCTGGGGGGGCGTCGTTTTGGCTTTCTTT
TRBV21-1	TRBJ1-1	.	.	CASSKGGVMNTEAFF	TGTGCCAGCAGCAAAGGGGGGGTGATGAACACTGAAGCTTTCTTT
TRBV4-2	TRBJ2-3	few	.	CASSQDRRITDTQYF	TGTGCCAGCAGCCAAGATCGCAGGATCACAGATACGCAGTATTTT
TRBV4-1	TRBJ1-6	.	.	CASSHSPSRQGSPLHF	TGCGCCAGCAGCCATTCTCCGAGCAGGCAGGGTTCACCCCTCCACTTT
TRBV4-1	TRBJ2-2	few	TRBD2	CASSQEIGGLARGPGELFF	TGCGCCAGCAGCCAAGAAATAGGGGGACTAGCGAGGGGCCCCGGGGAGCTGTTTTTT
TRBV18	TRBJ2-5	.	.	CASSPPAGAETQYF	TGTGCCAGCTCACCACCGGCGGGGGCAGAGACCCAGTACTTC
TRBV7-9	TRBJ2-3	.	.	CASSNPEPLKLTDTQYF	TGTGCCAGCAGCAACCCTGAACCTCTAAAACTCACAGATACGCAGTATTTT
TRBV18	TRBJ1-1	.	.	CASSPGRGITEAFF	TGTGCCAGCTCACCGGGCAGGGGTATCACTGAAGCTTTCTTT
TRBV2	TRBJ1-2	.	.	CASSESMLVVRGYTF	TGTGCCAGCAGTGAATCCATGCTTGTAGTGCGTGGCTACACCTTC
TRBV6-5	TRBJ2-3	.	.	CASGGGTDTQYF	TGTGCCAGCGGCGGGGGCACAGATACGCAGTATTTT
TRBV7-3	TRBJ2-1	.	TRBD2	CASSLGLGLAGQGEQFF	TGTGCCAGCAGCTTAGGACTAGGACTAGCGGGACAGGGTGAGCAGTTCTTC
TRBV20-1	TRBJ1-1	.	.	CSASTWGGGTEAFF	TGCAGTGCTAGTACGTGGGGAGGTGGCACTGAAGCTTTCTTT
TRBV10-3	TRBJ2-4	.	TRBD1	CAISDWTGGSKNIQYF	TGTGCCATCAGTGACTGGACAGGGGGTTCCAAAAACATTCAGTACTTC
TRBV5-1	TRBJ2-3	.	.	CASSLYRDTSTDTQYF	TGCGCCAGCAGCCTATACCGGGACACTAGCACAGATACGCAGTATTTT
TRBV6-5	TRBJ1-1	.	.	CASSYFRNTEAFF	TGTGCCAGCAGTTACTTTAGGAACACTGAAGCTTTCTTT
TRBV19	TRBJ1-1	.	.	CASSIGAGGNTEAFF	TGTGCCAGTAGTATAGGGGCAGGTGGGAACACTGAAGCTTTCTTT
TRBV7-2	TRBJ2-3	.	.	CASSFRPLGDTQYF	TGTGCCAGCAGCTTTCGGCCACTCGGGGATACGCAGTATTTT
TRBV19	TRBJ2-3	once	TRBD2	CAASGGATDTQYF	TGTGCCGCGAGCGGGGGGGCCACAGATACGCAGTATTTT